Each of the 19 T cell receptor beta chains below was sequenced from the same sample in a study of blood T cell repertoires in COVID-19. Profiling relied on immunoSEQ multiplex PCR, and the TCRdb table lists in-frame clones only, not all of them. The sample yields over 200,000 clones, 75% to 95% seen once. The sequencing input was peripheral blood. The receptors were sampled from a young adult with COVID-19, enrolled during active disease.

This chain links TRBV6-5 with TRBJ1-4; D is ambiguous. Per the germline V gene, CDR1 is MNHEY and CDR2 is SVGAGI. Trimming shortened V by 5 bases and J by 4 bases, and 14 bases separated the two germline ends. This CDR3 has 15 amino acids. The CDR3 sequence: CASSPLAGINEKLFF. Written as DNA, the CDR3 is TGTGCCAGCAGTCCCCTGGCAGGTATTAATGAAAAACTGTTTTTT.

This clone showed up many times. V and J are TRBV6-6 and TRBJ2-7; a weak D match, TRBD1 (6 bases). This CDR3 region has 15 residues. Germline V gene lookup returns CDR1 MNHNY and CDR2 SVGAGI (reference sequence). Deletions cut 7 bases from V and 5 bases from J, with 21 bases between. In nucleotides, the CDR3 is TGTGCCAGCACGGTTCAGGGGTCCCCCCGGAACGAGCAGTACTTC. Its translation: CASTVQGSPRNEQYF.

The chain is built from TRBV4-1 and TRBJ2-1; no clear D. This CDR3 comprises 15 residues. Germline CDR1 is MGHRA and CDR2 is YSYEKL. The V end was cut by 2 bases, the J end by 0 bases, with 8 bases between. CDR3 in DNA: TGCGCCAGCAGCCAACAACAGAGCTCCTACAATGAGCAGTTCTTC. Its translation is CASSQQQSSYNEQFF.

CDR3 DNA: TGTGCCGGAGGTCTGGGGAATGAGCAGTTCTTC. It translates to CAGGLGNEQFF. V usage is TRBV30 and J usage is TRBJ2-1; the D gene is possibly TRBD2 (5 bases). This CDR3 has 11 residues. Germline CDR1 is GTSNPN and CDR2 is SVGIG (reference sequence). The ends were cut back, 8 bases at V and 7 bases at J, with 12 bases in the middle.

The chain joins TRBV19 to TRBJ1-4; weak D call: TRBD1 (6 bases). This CDR3 spans 15 amino acids. Trimming removed 5 bases at V and 2 bases at J, with 12 bases between. Germline CDR1 LNHDA, CDR2 SQIVND (reference sequence). Here the CDR3 reads CASSWKGQTNEKLFF. CDR3 sequence (DNA): TGTGCCAGTAGTTGGAAAGGACAGACTAATGAAAAACTGTTTTTT.

A note on this clone: One junction end does not reproduce the germline sequence, and a read error may be involved. J is TRBJ2-7 and V is TRBV2; the match to TRBD1 covers 7 bases. The CDR3 length is 13 residues. Germline assignment: CDR1 SNHLY and CDR2 FYNNEI. DNA of the CDR3: TGTGCCAGCAGTGATATGAAAGGGACAGCCCCAGACTTC. Its translation is CASSDMKGTAPDF.

The chain employs TRBV7-3 and TRBJ2-7; 7 bases line up with TRBD2. Germline V lookup: CDR1 SGHTA, CDR2 FQGTGA. The CDR3 is 14 residues long. J was trimmed by 3 bases and V by 1 base; bases with no gene match: 3. CDR3 sequence reads: CASSLIAGDYEQYF. The CDR3 region has the DNA TGTGCCAGCAGCTTAATTGCGGGAGACTACGAGCAGTACTTC.

This clone was picked up a small number of times. The V and J genes are TRBV19 and TRBJ1-1, with 7 bases aligning to TRBD1. Trimming cost V 0 bases and J 5 bases; bases outside gene matches: 12. CDR3 length equals 17 residues. CDR1 and CDR2 (germline): LNHDA, SQIVND (reference sequence). CDR3 coding DNA: TGTGCCAGTAGTATAGATTCAACGACAGGGTCGGGGACTGAAGCTTTCTTT. Its protein product is CASSIDSTTGSGTEAFF.

V usage is TRBV15 and J usage is TRBJ2-5; no clear D. V lost 8 bases and J lost 3, with 10 bases in between. Germline V gives CDR1 LNHNV, CDR2 YYDKDF (reference sequence). The length of the CDR3 is 12 residues. The CDR3 nucleotides are TGTGCCACCGCCCGCGGAGAAGAGACCCAGTACTTC. It is translated as CATARGEETQYF.

The chain links TRBV21-1 to TRBJ1-3; TRBD1 was called by the table and not checked on the DNA. TRBV21-1 is recorded as a pseudogene. CDR3 length equals 15 residues. The DNA for the CDR3 is TGTGCCGGAGACAGGGAGCCTCACTCTGGAAACACCATATATTTT. Residues: CAGDREPHSGNTIYF.

In nucleotides, the CDR3 is TGTGCCAGTAGTATGAGTGCAGGGACCTACGAGCAGTACTTC. Encoded protein: CASSMSAGTYEQYF. The genes are TRBV19 and TRBJ2-7, with D perhaps TRBD1 (5 bases). CDR3 length: 14 residues. The germline V and J ends were trimmed by 3 bases and 2 bases, with 11 bases remaining between them. Germline-derived CDR1 and CDR2 are LNHDA and SQIVND (reference sequence). Based on the CDR3 plus reference TRBV19 and TRBJ2-7, the full variable domain is DGGITQSPKYLFRKEGQNVTLSCEQNLNHDAMYWYRQDPGQGLRLIYYSQIVNDFQKGDIAEGYSVSREKKESFPLTVTSAQKNPTAFYLCASSMSAGTYEQYFGPGTRLTVT.

The rearrangement links TRBV7-9 to TRBJ1-2, with 7 bases identical to TRBD1. The CDR3 sequence is 14 residues long. Germline assignment: CDR1 SEHNR and CDR2 FQNEAQ (reference sequence). Germline trimming cut 5 bases from V and 7 bases from J; bases unmatched to any gene: 10. The CDR3 DNA reads TGTGCCAGCAGCCCACCCCCGAGGGGGCTTGGCTACACCTTC. Its protein product is CASSPPPRGLGYTF. Variable domain in full (rest from reference TRBV7-9 and TRBJ1-2): DTGVSQNPRHKITKRGQNVTFRCDPISEHNRLYWYRQTLGQGPEFLTYFQNEAQLEKSRLLSDRFSAERPKGSFSTLEIQRTEQGDSAMYLCASSPPPRGLGYTFGSGTRLTVV.

This rearrangement joins TRBV21-1 to TRBJ2-5; TRBD1, as called in the table, went unchecked against the DNA. TRBV21-1 is given as a pseudogene. This CDR3 is built from 15 residues. The CDR3 DNA sequence: TGTGCCAGCAGCGTACAGGCGAGGAGCGAAGAGACCCAGTACTTC. Its protein product is CASSVQARSEETQYF.

This chain links TRBV24-1 with TRBJ1-6; no definite D call. Germline CDR1 is KGHDR and CDR2 is SFDVKD. This CDR3 is 12 amino acids long. V lost 3 bases and J 14 bases, leaving 10 bases between the germline ends. The CDR3 nucleotides read TGTGCCACCAGTGATCCAGCCGGGGCCCTCCACTTT. Translating it yields CATSDPAGALHF.

The CDR3 region is CASSSPGPDQPQHF. The CDR3 DNA is TGTGCCAGCAGTTCACCAGGGCCTGATCAGCCCCAGCATTTT. V gene TRBV27 combines with J gene TRBJ1-5; D possibly corresponds to TRBD1 (5 bases). The V gene lost 4 bases and the J gene lost 5 bases, with 12 bases spanning the gap. The CDR3 covers 14 residues. Germline CDR1 is MNHEY and CDR2 is SMNVEV (reference sequence).

This sequence joins TRBV3-1 (or the pseudogene TRBV3-2) and TRBJ2-2, with D perhaps matching TRBD2 (6 bases). With 8 bases removed from V and 4 bases from J, the gap between germline ends came to 23 bases. CDR1 LGHDT and CDR2 YNNKEL come from the germline V gene (reference sequence). The CDR3 runs 17 residues. The CDR3, as DNA: TGTGCCAGCTCTTTCTCGTGGGGGGAGTGGCGCACCGGGGAGCTGTTTTTT. It codes for CASSFSWGEWRTGELFF.

The genes are TRBV2 and TRBJ1-5; a weak D match, TRBD1 (5 bases). V lost 5 bases, J lost 5 bases, and 19 bases lay in between. This CDR3 has 16 residues. CDR1 and CDR2 from the germline V gene are SNHLY and FYNNEI. In nucleotides, the CDR3 is TGTGCCAGCAGTCTGCGGGGGGTGGAAGGATATCAGCCCCAGCATTTT. Encoded protein: CASSLRGVEGYQPQHF.

The chain uses TRBV3-1 (or the pseudogene TRBV3-2) and TRBJ2-7; 7 bases are a match to TRBD2. This CDR3 comprises 13 residues. The germline CDR1 and CDR2 sequences are LGHDT and YNNKEL (reference sequence). The V and J ends lost 1 base and 6 bases, in that order; junction bases with no gene match: 3. The CDR3 here is CASSQGEGGEQYF. The CDR3 DNA sequence: TGTGCCAGCAGCCAAGGGGAGGGAGGCGAGCAGTACTTC.

V usage is TRBV13 and J usage is TRBJ2-7; 8 nucleotides match TRBD1. Per the germline V gene, CDR1 is PRHDT and CDR2 is FYEKMQ (reference sequence). V shed 4 bases and J 6 bases; nucleotides not matched to a gene: 8. CDR3 length: 14 amino acids. CDR3 in amino acids: CASSSGQGQREQYF. In DNA, the CDR3 is TGTGCCAGCAGCTCCGGACAGGGTCAACGCGAGCAGTACTTC. Filled out from reference TRBV13 and TRBJ2-7, the complete variable domain reads AAGVIQSPRHLIKEKRETATLKCYPIPRHDTVYWYQQGPGQDPQFLISFYEKMQSDKGSIPDRFSAQQFSDYHSELNMSSLELGDSALYFCASSSGQGQREQYFGPGTRLTVT.